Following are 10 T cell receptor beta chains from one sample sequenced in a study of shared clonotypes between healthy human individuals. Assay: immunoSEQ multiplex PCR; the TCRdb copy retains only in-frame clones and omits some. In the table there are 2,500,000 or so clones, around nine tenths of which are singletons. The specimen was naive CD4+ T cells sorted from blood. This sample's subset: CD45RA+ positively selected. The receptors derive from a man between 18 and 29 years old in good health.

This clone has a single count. CDR3 nucleotides: TGTGCCAGCACCTTCCTGACCGGGACAGGACCTGAGCAGTTCTTC. It specifies CASTFLTGTGPEQFF. The V gene is TRBV7-9, the J gene TRBJ2-1; 8 nucleotides align to TRBD1. CDR1 and CDR2 from the germline V gene are SEHNR and FQNEAQ (reference sequence). J lost 9 bases, V lost 7 bases, and 14 bases had no gene match. The CDR3 contains 15 residues.

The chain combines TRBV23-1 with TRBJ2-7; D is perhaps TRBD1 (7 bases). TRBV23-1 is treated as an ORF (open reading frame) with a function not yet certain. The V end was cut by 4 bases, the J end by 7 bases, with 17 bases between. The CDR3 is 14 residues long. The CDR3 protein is CASSLRLRGREQYF. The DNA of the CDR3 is TGCGCCAGCAGTCTCCGTCTCAGGGGGAGGGAGCAGTACTTC.

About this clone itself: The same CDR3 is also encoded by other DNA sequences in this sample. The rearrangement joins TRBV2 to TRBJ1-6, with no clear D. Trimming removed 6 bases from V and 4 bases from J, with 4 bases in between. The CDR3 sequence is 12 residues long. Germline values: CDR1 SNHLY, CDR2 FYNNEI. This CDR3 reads CASRGYNSPLHF. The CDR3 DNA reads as TGTGCCAGCAGGGGATATAATTCACCCCTCCACTTT. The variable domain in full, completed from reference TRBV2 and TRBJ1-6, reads EPEVTQTPSHQVTQMGQEVILRCVPISNHLYFYWYRQILGQKVEFLVSFYNNEISEKSEIFDDQFSVERPDGSNFTLKIRSTKLEDSAMYFCASRGYNSPLHFGNGTRLTVT.

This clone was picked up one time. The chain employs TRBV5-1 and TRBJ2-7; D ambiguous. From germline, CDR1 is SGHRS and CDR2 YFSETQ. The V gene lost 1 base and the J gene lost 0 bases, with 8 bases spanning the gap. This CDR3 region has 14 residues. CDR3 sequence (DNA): TGCGCCAGCAGCTTGATAGCCAGCTCCTACGAGCAGTACTTC. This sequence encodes CASSLIASSYEQYF.

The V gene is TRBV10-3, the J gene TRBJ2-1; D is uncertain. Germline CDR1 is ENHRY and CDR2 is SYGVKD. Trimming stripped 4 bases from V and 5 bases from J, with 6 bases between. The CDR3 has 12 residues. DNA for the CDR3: TGTGCCATCAGTGGGATTAACAATGAGCAGTTCTTC. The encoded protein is CAISGINNEQFF.

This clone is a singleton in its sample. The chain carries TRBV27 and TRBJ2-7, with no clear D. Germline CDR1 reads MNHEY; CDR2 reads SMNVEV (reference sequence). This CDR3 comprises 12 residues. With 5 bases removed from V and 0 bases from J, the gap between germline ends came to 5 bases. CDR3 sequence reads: CASSLASYEQYF. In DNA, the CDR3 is TGTGCCAGCAGTCTCGCCTCCTACGAGCAGTACTTC.

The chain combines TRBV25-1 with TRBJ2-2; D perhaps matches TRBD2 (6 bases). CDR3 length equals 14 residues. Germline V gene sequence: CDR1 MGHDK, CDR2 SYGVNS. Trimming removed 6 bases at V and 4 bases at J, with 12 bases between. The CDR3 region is CASRGGAGTGELFF. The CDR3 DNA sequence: TGTGCCAGCAGGGGTGGAGCGGGCACCGGGGAGCTGTTTTTT.

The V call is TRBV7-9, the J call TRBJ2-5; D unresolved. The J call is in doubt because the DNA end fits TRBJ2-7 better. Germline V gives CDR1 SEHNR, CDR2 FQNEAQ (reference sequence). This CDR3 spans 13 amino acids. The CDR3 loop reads CASSPVSSYEQYF. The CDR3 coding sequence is TGTGCCAGCAGCCCGGTCAGCTCCTACGAGCAGTACTTC.

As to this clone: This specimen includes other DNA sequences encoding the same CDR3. The CDR3 reads CASSPSSGNTIYF. In DNA, the CDR3 is TGTGCCAGCTCCCCATCCTCTGGAAACACCATATATTTT. The chain combines TRBV7-9 with TRBJ1-3; D remains ambiguous. Trimming left V 8 bases short and J 0 bases short, with 8 bases between. Germline CDR1 and CDR2: SEHNR and FQNEAQ (reference sequence). This CDR3 is 13 amino acids long.

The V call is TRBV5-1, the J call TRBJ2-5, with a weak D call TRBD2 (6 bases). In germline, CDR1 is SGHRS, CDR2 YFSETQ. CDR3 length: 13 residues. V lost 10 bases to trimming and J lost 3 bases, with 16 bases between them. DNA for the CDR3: TGCGCCCGTTCCGAGCGGGTTAAAGAGACCCAGTACTTC. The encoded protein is CARSERVKETQYF.